The next 25 T cell receptor beta chains were all read from a single sample in a study of T cell responses to AZD1222 COVID-19 vaccine. The protocol was immunoSEQ multiplex PCR, while the TCRdb copy is restricted to in-frame clones and leaves out a portion. The profile shows about 170,000 clones, 90% of them singletons. Sequencing used peripheral blood, obtained on day 0 of AZD1222 vaccination. All receptors derive from an adult in good health.

This clone appeared a single time. Since the CDR3 does not end with the conserved phenylalanine or tryptophan, this likely comes from a read error. It is unclear where the CDR3 begins or ends on the DNA, so no DNA is shown, and the CDR3 is as TCRdb lists it. The chain carries TRBV18 and TRBJ1-1. Germline lookup yields CDR1 KGHSH and CDR2 LQKENI. The CDR3 is 10 amino acids in total, end residues counted. CDR3 sequence: CASSLLREPG.

The V call is TRBV9, the J call TRBJ1-6; 8 bases are shared with TRBD1. The V gene's germline CDR1 is SGDLS and CDR2 YYNGEE. This CDR3 is 14 amino acids long. Trimming removed 5 bases from V and 6 bases from J; junction bases left unmatched: 4. The CDR3 DNA sequence: TGTGCCAGCAGTGCAGGGGGCGGTAATTCACCCCTCCACTTT. Translated: CASSAGGGNSPLHF.

The chain carries TRBV18 and TRBJ2-2; D is possibly TRBD2 (5 bases). CDR3 size: 16 residues. CDR1 KGHSH and CDR2 LQKENI come from the germline V gene. V was cut by 6 bases and J by 1 base, with 15 bases left in between. As DNA, the CDR3 is TGTGCCAGCTCCCGGGATCTCATCCTGAACACCGGGGAGCTGTTTTTT. Translating gives CASSRDLILNTGELFF.

V usage is TRBV7-9 and J usage is TRBJ1-5, with 11 bases matching TRBD1. The V segment lost 1 base and the J segment 5 bases; nucleotides outside the gene matches: 10. Germline CDR1 is SEHNR and CDR2 is FQNEAQ (reference sequence). This CDR3 contains 18 residues. Here the CDR3 reads CASSLGWVDRGRDQPQHF. As DNA, the CDR3 is TGTGCCAGCAGCTTAGGTTGGGTGGACAGGGGGCGGGATCAGCCCCAGCATTTT.

The CDR3 sequence is CASSSPQDWTQYF. CDR3 sequence (DNA): TGTGCCAGCAGCTCGCCCCAGGACTGGACCCAGTACTTC. The chain couples TRBV7-2 to TRBJ2-5, with D possibly matching TRBD2 (5 bases). Per germline, CDR1 SGHTA and CDR2 FQGNSA. This CDR3 has 13 residues. V lost 4 bases and J 7 bases, leaving 13 bases between the germline ends.

The chain is built from TRBV7-6 and TRBJ1-1; 10 bases are shared with TRBD1. Germline V gene lookup returns CDR1 SGHVS and CDR2 FNYEAQ. This CDR3 is 17 amino acids long. Unmatched junction bases numbered 12, after V lost 0 bases and J lost 8 bases. The CDR3 sequence: CASSLAGQGVQTEEAFF. In nucleotides, the CDR3 is TGTGCCAGCAGCTTAGCCGGACAGGGGGTCCAAACCGAGGAAGCTTTCTTT.

CDR3 DNA: TGCAGCGTGGGCGGGGGGGCCTGGAATGAGCAGTTCTTC. This sequence encodes CSVGGGAWNEQFF. V gene TRBV29-1 combines with J gene TRBJ2-1; 9 bases map to TRBD2. This CDR3 has 13 residues. V shed 6 bases, J shed 7 bases, and the junction held 7 bases outside the gene matches. CDR1 is SQVTM and CDR2 is ANQGSEA in the germline V gene.

This chain uses TRBV5-1 with TRBJ2-7; TRBD1 aligns across 9 bases. The CDR3 contains 16 residues. From germline, CDR1 is SGHRS and CDR2 YFSETQ. J was trimmed by 0 bases and V by 2 bases; bases with no gene match: 6. The CDR3 sequence: CASSLSGTGLSYEQYF. As DNA, the CDR3 is TGCGCCAGCAGCTTATCCGGGACAGGGCTCTCCTACGAGCAGTACTTC.

The rearrangement joins TRBV4-3 to TRBJ2-2; D is possibly TRBD2 (6 bases). V was clipped by 5 bases and J by 2 bases, with 9 bases between them. The CDR3 covers 14 residues. The germline V gene has CDR1 LGHNA and CDR2 YSLEER. The CDR3 DNA is TGCGCCAGCAGCACGGGACTTAACACCGGGGAGCTGTTTTTT. Amino acid sequence: CASSTGLNTGELFF.

CDR3 sequence: CASSLDRSGGAHTAQFF. CDR3 DNA: TGTGCCAGCAGCTTAGATCGCAGCGGGGGTGCTCATACTGCGCAGTTCTTC. This chain joins TRBV11-3 and TRBJ2-1; the match to TRBD2 covers 8 bases. V trimming: 0 bases; J trimming: 12 bases; junction bases outside the gene matches: 16. CDR3 length equals 17 residues. Germline assignment: CDR1 SGHNT and CDR2 YENEEA.

CDR3 amino acids: CASSKRQGSIAGELFF. The CDR3 bases are TGTGCCAGTAGTAAACGACAGGGGTCTATCGCCGGGGAGCTGTTTTTT. The chain links TRBV19 to TRBJ2-2, with TRBD1 matching 8 bases. The length of the CDR3 is 16 residues. Per germline, CDR1 LNHDA and CDR2 SQIVND (reference sequence). Trimming cost V 4 bases and J 6 bases; bases outside gene matches: 10.

The gene calls are TRBV5-1 and TRBJ1-1; D is perhaps TRBD1 (6 bases). V was clipped by 4 bases and J by 1 base, with 14 bases between them. CDR1 and CDR2 (germline): SGHRS, YFSETQ. This CDR3 is 15 amino acids long. In nucleotides, the CDR3 is TGCGCCAGCAGCGGGGGGACAAACCAGAACACTGAAGCTTTCTTT. Translation: CASSGGTNQNTEAFF. The full variable domain, with the rest looked up from reference TRBV5-1 and TRBJ1-1, is KAGVTQTPRYLIKTRGQQVTLSCSPISGHRSVSWYQQTPGQGLQFLFEYFSETQRNKGNFPGRFSGRQFSNSRSEMNVSTLELGDSALYLCASSGGTNQNTEAFFGQGTRLTVV.

The V gene is TRBV10-3, the J gene TRBJ1-2; possible D gene TRBD1, 6 bases. The V gene's germline CDR1 is ENHRY and CDR2 SYGVKD. V was clipped by 9 bases and J by 0 bases, with 8 bases between them. CDR3 size: 12 residues. The CDR3 region has the DNA TGTGCCATTGGGGGCCCTAACTATGGCTACACCTTC. It encodes CAIGGPNYGYTF.

Written as DNA, the CDR3 is TGTGCCGGTTACGGGCCTCTAGCGGAGTCCTACGAGCAGTACTTC. This translates into CAGYGPLAESYEQYF. The V and J genes are TRBV2 and TRBJ2-7, with TRBD2 matching 7 bases. The ends lost 11 bases at V and 1 base at J; junction bases unmatched: 14. The CDR3 spans 15 residues. From germline, CDR1 is SNHLY and CDR2 FYNNEI.

The CDR3 nucleotides read TGTGCCAGCAGCTCCTCTCTGGACAGGAGCTCCTACGAGCAGTACTTC. Translation gives CASSSSLDRSSYEQYF. The rearrangement uses TRBV13 and TRBJ2-7; 7 positions match TRBD1. V was clipped by 4 bases and J by 0 bases; unmatched bases: 9. The CDR3 is made up of 16 amino acids. CDR1 is PRHDT and CDR2 is FYEKMQ in the germline V gene (reference sequence). The entire variable domain, with the rest obtained from reference TRBV13 and TRBJ2-7, is as follows: AAGVIQSPRHLIKEKRETATLKCYPIPRHDTVYWYQQGPGQDPQFLISFYEKMQSDKGSIPDRFSAQQFSDYHSELNMSSLELGDSALYFCASSSSLDRSSYEQYFGPGTRLTVT.

The sample holds one count of this clone. The rearrangement uses TRBV9 and TRBJ2-3; D is ambiguous. Germline CDR1 and CDR2: SGDLS and YYNGEE. The CDR3 is 14 amino acids. Trimming pared 3 bases from V and 2 bases from J, leaving 10 bases between. CDR3 sequence reads: CASSETQLTDTQYF. The CDR3 bases are TGTGCCAGCAGCGAGACACAGCTCACAGATACGCAGTATTTT. Full variable domain (missing parts from reference TRBV9 and TRBJ2-3): DSGVTQTPKHLITATGQRVTLRCSPRSGDLSVYWYQQSLDQGLQFLIQYYNGEERAKGNILERFSAQQFPDLHSELNLSSLELGDSALYFCASSETQLTDTQYFGPGTRLTVL.

The V call is TRBV7-2, the J call TRBJ1-2; D is perhaps TRBD1 (6 bases). V was trimmed by 5 bases and J by 7 bases, leaving 17 bases between them. CDR1 SGHTA and CDR2 FQGNSA come from the germline V gene. CDR3 length: 14 residues. The CDR3 sequence is CASSLGKQGSGYTF. CDR3 DNA sequence: TGTGCCAGCAGCCTAGGGAAACAGGGAAGTGGCTACACCTTC.

The chain joins TRBV7-3 to TRBJ2-2; TRBD1 is a possible D gene (5 bases). CDR1 is SGHTA and CDR2 is FQGTGA in the germline V gene. V lost 5 bases, J lost 4 bases, and 8 bases lay in between. CDR3 size: 13 residues. The CDR3 sequence: CASSRRGTGELFF. As DNA, the CDR3 is TGTGCCAGCAGCCGAAGGGGCACCGGGGAGCTGTTTTTT.

The chain links TRBV15 to TRBJ2-7; 15 nucleotides match TRBD2. V was pared by 1 base and J by 3 bases, with 16 bases of the junction left unmatched. The length of the CDR3 is 21 residues. Germline CDR1 reads LNHNV; CDR2 reads YYDKDF (reference sequence). Written as DNA, the CDR3 is TGTGCCACCAGCAGAGGAACCATGAGGTCTCCGGGACTAGCGGGGGGCTACGAGCAGTACTTC. It yields the protein CATSRGTMRSPGLAGGYEQYF.

The rearrangement uses TRBV7-9 and TRBJ2-3, with 8 bases identical to TRBD2. Germline V gene data show CDR1 as SEHNR and CDR2 as FQNEAQ (reference sequence). The CDR3 spans 15 residues. Trimming took 3 bases from V and 2 from J; bases not matched to a gene: 4. This CDR3 is CASSFPGGDTDTQYF. CDR3 sequence (DNA): TGTGCCAGCAGCTTCCCGGGGGGGGACACAGATACGCAGTATTTT.

This clone was found a few times. The chain has TRBV18 and TRBJ1-4; 10 bases line up with TRBD1. The CDR3 extends over 17 amino acids. The J segment lost 7 bases and the V segment lost 3 bases, leaving 11 bases of the junction unmatched. From germline, CDR1 is KGHSH and CDR2 LQKENI. CDR3 amino acids: CASSPTRVGTGAEKLFF. The CDR3 DNA follows: TGTGCCAGCTCACCGACGCGCGTTGGGACAGGGGCTGAAAAACTGTTTTTT.

The genes are TRBV7-3 and TRBJ2-3; possibly TRBD1 for D (5 bases). The CDR3 runs 12 residues. The germline V and J ends were trimmed by 5 bases and 4 bases, with 7 bases remaining between them. The germline V gene encodes CDR1 SGHTA and CDR2 FQGTGA. In nucleotides, the CDR3 is TGTGCCAGCAGCAAGGGGTCAGATACGCAGTATTTT. This codes for CASSKGSDTQYF.

The genes are TRBV19 and TRBJ1-5; 7 bases line up with TRBD1. This CDR3 spans 17 amino acids. Unmatched junction bases numbered 10, after V lost 3 bases and J lost 2 bases. CDR1 and CDR2 from the germline V gene are LNHDA and SQIVND (reference sequence). CDR3 sequence: CASSMDSYRGGNQPQHF. CDR3 nucleotide sequence: TGTGCCAGTAGTATGGACTCCTACAGGGGAGGCAATCAGCCCCAGCATTTT. Filled out from reference TRBV19 and TRBJ1-5, the complete variable domain reads DGGITQSPKYLFRKEGQNVTLSCEQNLNHDAMYWYRQDPGQGLRLIYYSQIVNDFQKGDIAEGYSVSREKKESFPLTVTSAQKNPTAFYLCASSMDSYRGGNQPQHFGDGTRLSIL.

The chain employs TRBV11-2 and TRBJ1-2, with D perhaps TRBD1 (5 bases). Trimming pared 1 base from V and 9 bases from J, leaving 12 bases between. Germline CDR1 and CDR2: SGHAT and FQNNGV. The CDR3 totals 13 residues. The CDR3 DNA is TGTGCCAGCAGCTTAGGCCAGGGAGGGAGCTACACCTTC. It specifies CASSLGQGGSYTF.

The CDR3, as DNA: TGTGCCAGCAGCCAACCCGTGGCCTACGAGCAGTACTTC. It encodes CASSQPVAYEQYF. V usage is TRBV4-2 and J usage is TRBJ2-7; D unresolved. Per germline, CDR1 LGHNA and CDR2 YNFKEQ. The CDR3 totals 13 residues. V was pared by 2 bases and J by 2 bases, with 7 bases between.